The 27 T cell receptor beta chains presented below share a single source sample, sequenced in a study of shared clonotypes between healthy human individuals. Some clones are missing from TCRdb's copy, which holds only in-frame ones; the method was immunoSEQ multiplex PCR. Of around 690,000 clones in the sample, 90% were seen once. Sequenced material: memory CD8+ T cells from PBMCs. Documented subset: CD45RO+ cells pooled with CCR7-negative TemRA cells. The receptors originated from a man aged 18 to 30 in good health. Some clones in this sample may be carry-over from other donors' samples.

This CDR3 is CASSFFIRGETQYF. The CDR3 bases are TGTGCCAGCAGTTTTTTCATCCGGGGAGAGACCCAGTACTTC. The gene calls are TRBV28 and TRBJ2-5; a weak D match, TRBD2 (5 bases). In germline, CDR1 is MDHEN, CDR2 SYDVKM. V lost 3 bases, J lost 4 bases, and 12 bases lay in between. The CDR3 consists of 14 residues.

CDR3 in DNA: TGTGCCAGCAGCGTAGAGAAGGGTGGAGGCCATGGCTACACCTTC. It specifies CASSVEKGGGHGYTF. V gene TRBV9 combines with J gene TRBJ1-2; no clear D. From germline, CDR1 is SGDLS and CDR2 YYNGEE. Trimming removed 0 bases from V and 6 bases from J, with 15 bases in between. This CDR3 region has 15 residues.

CDR3 loop: CASSLGLYEQYF. Here the CDR3 DNA reads TGTGCCAGCAGCCTGGGGCTTTACGAGCAGTACTTC. This rearrangement joins TRBV11-2 to TRBJ2-5; tentative D call: TRBD1 (5 bases). TRBJ2-7 matches the DNA end more closely, so the J call is doubtful. Looked up from germline, CDR1 is SGHAT and CDR2 is FQNNGV. There are 12 residues in the CDR3.

This chain links TRBV19 with TRBJ1-1; D remains unclear. CDR1 and CDR2 (germline): LNHDA, SQIVND (reference sequence). The V and J ends lost 5 bases and 3 bases respectively, with 4 bases between them. The CDR3 length is 11 residues. The CDR3 loop reads CASSFYTEAFF. The DNA of the CDR3 is TGTGCCAGTAGTTTCTACACTGAAGCTTTCTTT. The entire variable domain, with the rest obtained from reference TRBV19 and TRBJ1-1, is as follows: DGGITQSPKYLFRKEGQNVTLSCEQNLNHDAMYWYRQDPGQGLRLIYYSQIVNDFQKGDIAEGYSVSREKKESFPLTVTSAQKNPTAFYLCASSFYTEAFFGQGTRLTVV.

This clone came up many times. V gene TRBV7-9 combines with J gene TRBJ2-1, with D unclear. Trimming stripped 3 bases from V and 5 bases from J, with 5 bases between. Germline CDR1 SEHNR, CDR2 FQNEAQ (reference sequence). CDR3 size: 12 residues. DNA of the CDR3: TGTGCCAGCAGCTTCTCAAACAATGAGCAGTTCTTC. It is translated as CASSFSNNEQFF.

The chain employs TRBV9 and TRBJ2-7; 8 bases align to TRBD2. The CDR3 contains 16 residues. The ends lost 3 bases at V and 0 bases at J; junction bases unmatched: 8. The V gene's germline CDR1 is SGDLS and CDR2 YYNGEE. CDR3 loop: CASSDGGGRTSYEQYF. The CDR3 nucleotides are TGTGCCAGCAGCGACGGGGGCGGGAGGACCTCCTACGAGCAGTACTTC. Full variable domain (outside the CDR3, taken from reference TRBV9 and TRBJ2-7): DSGVTQTPKHLITATGQRVTLRCSPRSGDLSVYWYQQSLDQGLQFLIQYYNGEERAKGNILERFSAQQFPDLHSELNLSSLELGDSALYFCASSDGGGRTSYEQYFGPGTRLTVT.

This clone came up a few times. The V and J genes are TRBV29-1 and TRBJ1-1; 8 positions agree with TRBD1. The ends lost 4 bases at V and 5 bases at J; junction bases unmatched: 6. The CDR3 is made up of 13 amino acids. Germline V lookup: CDR1 SQVTM, CDR2 ANQGSEA. The CDR3 reads CSVVDRAVTEAFF. The CDR3 DNA reads TGCAGCGTTGTGGACAGGGCGGTTACTGAAGCTTTCTTT. Full variable domain (outside the CDR3, taken from reference TRBV29-1 and TRBJ1-1): SAVISQKPSRDICQRGTSLTIQCQVDSQVTMMFWYRQQPGQSLTLIATANQGSEATYESGFVIDKFPISRPNLTFSTLTVSNMSPEDSSIYLCSVVDRAVTEAFFGQGTRLTVV.

The rearrangement joins TRBV27 to TRBJ1-2, with D possibly being TRBD1 (6 bases). Germline V CDR1 and CDR2: MNHEY, SMNVEV (reference sequence). V gave up 4 bases and J gave up 0 bases, with 18 bases separating them. The CDR3 loop spans 17 amino acids. In nucleotides, the CDR3 is TGTGCCAGCAGTTCGGGACATTTACCAAGATCTAACTATGGCTACACCTTC. Amino acids: CASSSGHLPRSNYGYTF.

V and J are TRBV11-2 and TRBJ2-1, with TRBD2 matching 10 bases. The trim removed 1 base at V and 6 bases at J, leaving 0 bases unmatched. The CDR3 sequence is 14 residues long. In germline, CDR1 is SGHAT, CDR2 FQNNGV. The CDR3: CASSLGLAGNEQFF. The DNA of the CDR3 is TGTGCCAGCAGCTTAGGACTAGCGGGCAATGAGCAGTTCTTC.

The genes are TRBV2 and TRBJ1-2; 7 positions agree with TRBD1. Germline loops: CDR1 SNHLY, CDR2 FYNNEI. This CDR3 has 16 residues. The trim removed 7 bases at V and 4 bases at J, leaving 15 bases unmatched. CDR3 sequence (DNA): TGTGCCAGCACAGTTTCTAGGGGGCCAGGTGCCTATGGCTACACCTTC. Amino acid sequence: CASTVSRGPGAYGYTF.

This chain uses TRBV7-9 with TRBJ2-7; the match to TRBD1 covers 10 bases. With 1 base clipped from V and 2 bases from J, the junction kept 5 bases outside the gene matches. CDR3 length equals 16 residues. The germline V gene encodes CDR1 SEHNR and CDR2 FQNEAQ (reference sequence). DNA of the CDR3: TGTGCCAGCAGCTTAGGGACAGGGGGTAGGGCCTACGAGCAGTACTTC. It is translated as CASSLGTGGRAYEQYF.

This chain uses TRBV7-7 with TRBJ2-1, with D possibly TRBD1 on 6 matching bases. This CDR3 has 13 residues. From germline, CDR1 is SSHAT and CDR2 FNYEAQ (reference sequence). Between the trimmed V and J ends, which lost 5 bases and 7 bases, there was a span of 12 bases. The CDR3 sequence: CASSLRGGNEQFF. DNA for the CDR3: TGTGCCAGCAGCCTCCGAGGGGGAAATGAGCAGTTCTTC.

This chain joins TRBV6-4 and TRBJ1-1; 8 positions match TRBD1. Germline assignment: CDR1 MRHNA and CDR2 SNTAGT. This CDR3 is built from 16 residues. Unmatched junction bases numbered 8, after V lost 0 bases and J lost 5 bases. The CDR3 loop reads CASSDSPDRGCTEAFF. The CDR3 nucleotides read TGTGCCAGCAGTGACTCGCCAGACAGGGGATGTACTGAAGCTTTCTTT.

Details on this clone: Given a much more abundant clone one base away, this may be a read error. Other DNA sequences of this sample code for an identical CDR3. V gene TRBV9 combines with J gene TRBJ1-3; 7 positions agree with TRBD1. The germline CDR1 and CDR2 sequences are SGDLS and YYNGEE. V shed 2 bases, J shed 4 bases, and the junction held 0 bases outside the gene matches. The CDR3 runs to 13 residues. CDR3 loop: CASSVDRGNTIYF. In DNA, the CDR3 is TGTGCCAGCAGCGTGGACAGGGGAAACACCATATATTTT.

This clone was seen many times. The genes are TRBV28 and TRBJ2-1; perhaps TRBD2 as D (7 bases). CDR3 length equals 18 residues. The germline V and J ends were trimmed by 4 bases and 8 bases, with 27 bases remaining between them. Per germline, CDR1 MDHEN and CDR2 SYDVKM. The CDR3 reads CASSSNPTGGGSLYEQFF. CDR3 nucleotide sequence: TGTGCCAGCAGTTCCAACCCGACGGGGGGCGGGAGTTTGTATGAGCAGTTCTTC.

The V gene is TRBV11-3, the J gene TRBJ2-1; 14 bases match TRBD2. V shed 5 bases, J shed 1 base, and the junction held 7 bases outside the gene matches. This CDR3 is 18 amino acids long. CDR1 SGHNT and CDR2 YENEEA come from the germline V gene. The CDR3, as DNA: TGTGCCAGCAGCCCCGGGACTAGCGGGGGTCGGTCCTACAATGAGCAGTTCTTC. It encodes CASSPGTSGGRSYNEQFF.

This chain joins TRBV28 and TRBJ2-2; D might be TRBD2 (6 bases). Germline V gene sequence: CDR1 MDHEN, CDR2 SYDVKM. V dropped 6 bases and J dropped 1 base, with 15 bases sitting between them. The CDR3 spans 16 residues. DNA of the CDR3: TGTGCCAGCAGGCACATAGGAGGGTGGAACACCGGGGAGCTGTTTTTT. Encoded protein: CASRHIGGWNTGELFF.

The V gene is TRBV19, the J gene TRBJ1-2, with a possible D match to TRBD1 (6 bases). The V end lost 7 bases, the J end lost 1 base, and 13 bases lay between the germline ends. The length of the CDR3 is 14 residues. CDR1 and CDR2 from the germline V gene are LNHDA and SQIVND (reference sequence). The CDR3 nucleotides read TGTGCCAGTACCCTCCGGGACAATAACTATGGCTACACCTTC. Translating gives CASTLRDNNYGYTF.

This clone was found many times. This sequence joins TRBV30 and TRBJ1-3; tentative D call: TRBD1 (5 bases). This CDR3 spans 15 amino acids. The germline V and J ends were trimmed by 5 bases and 0 bases, with 14 bases remaining between them. CDR1 and CDR2 from the germline V gene are GTSNPN and SVGIG (reference sequence). The CDR3 region has the DNA TGTGCCTGGGGCCGGGACGAAGCCTCTGGAAACACCATATATTTT. It yields the protein CAWGRDEASGNTIYF.

The chain employs TRBV5-1 and TRBJ2-7; 7 bases fit TRBD2. CDR1 is SGHRS and CDR2 is YFSETQ in the germline V gene. The CDR3 has 14 amino acids. Losses at the gene ends were 0 bases for V and 3 bases for J; bases not matched to a gene: 3. CDR3 in amino acids: CASSLGGGYYEQYF. CDR3 in DNA: TGCGCCAGCAGCTTGGGCGGGGGTTACTACGAGCAGTACTTC. Full variable domain (missing parts from reference TRBV5-1 and TRBJ2-7): KAGVTQTPRYLIKTRGQQVTLSCSPISGHRSVSWYQQTPGQGLQFLFEYFSETQRNKGNFPGRFSGRQFSNSRSEMNVSTLELGDSALYLCASSLGGGYYEQYFGPGTRLTVT.

The chain uses TRBV6-1 and TRBJ1-1; TRBD1 might be the D (5 bases). CDR3 length: 16 amino acids. V was pared by 2 bases and J by 3 bases, with 16 bases between. Germline V lookup: CDR1 MNHNS, CDR2 SASEGT. CDR3 nucleotide sequence: TGTGCCAGCAGTGAATCGACAGTAATAAGGGACACTGAAGCTTTCTTT. This gives the protein CASSESTVIRDTEAFF.

The genes are TRBV28 and TRBJ1-5; the D gene is possibly TRBD1 (5 bases). The CDR3 consists of 15 residues. CDR1 is MDHEN, CDR2 SYDVKM, per germline. The germline V and J ends were trimmed by 8 bases and 0 bases, with 14 bases remaining between them. Written as DNA, the CDR3 is TGTGCCAGCCGGGACGGAGCATATAGCAATCAGCCCCAGCATTTT. Translating it yields CASRDGAYSNQPQHF.

This chain connects TRBV7-3 to TRBJ2-1; 15 positions match TRBD2. The length of the CDR3 is 15 residues. V dropped 5 bases and J dropped 9; count of bases not matched to a gene: 5. Germline CDR1 is SGHTA and CDR2 is FQGTGA. CDR3 loop: CASSHGLAGGSEQFF. CDR3 in DNA: TGTGCCAGCAGCCACGGACTAGCGGGAGGGAGTGAGCAGTTCTTC.

The chain recombines TRBV10-3 with TRBJ2-5; D unclear. The CDR3 runs to 15 residues. Trimming took 2 bases from V and 0 from J, leaving 10 bases between them. Germline values: CDR1 ENHRY, CDR2 SYGVKD. This chain's CDR3 is CAISEDPRDQETQYF. The CDR3 nucleotides are TGTGCCATCAGTGAGGACCCCCGAGACCAAGAGACCCAGTACTTC.

This clone was found once. This rearrangement joins TRBV6-5 to TRBJ1-5; 7 bases are shared with TRBD1. Per germline, CDR1 MNHEY and CDR2 SVGAGI. This CDR3 is 14 amino acids long. Trimming at V came to 3 bases and at J to 5 bases, leaving 4 bases not matched to a gene. Written as DNA, the CDR3 is TGTGCCAGCAGTTATGGGGACAGCCATCAGCCCCAGCATTTT. This sequence encodes CASSYGDSHQPQHF.

CDR3 amino acids: CASSRDRDGYTF. CDR3 coding DNA: TGTGCCAGCAGCCGGGACAGGGATGGCTACACCTTC. The chain employs TRBV9 and TRBJ1-2; 9 bases align to TRBD1. J gave up 6 bases and V 4 bases, and 1 base lay outside the gene matches. The CDR3 is 12 amino acids. Looked up from germline, CDR1 is SGDLS and CDR2 is YYNGEE.

J is TRBJ2-1 and V is TRBV29-1; no clear D gene. Between the trimmed V and J ends, which lost 5 bases and 6 bases, there was a span of 23 bases. This CDR3 is 16 amino acids long. Germline V gene lookup returns CDR1 SQVTM and CDR2 ANQGSEA. The DNA for the CDR3 is TGCAGCGTTCTACTGCCCCATGGGGTTCCGGGCAATGAGCAGTTCTTC. Its protein product is CSVLLPHGVPGNEQFF.